This T cell receptor (beta chain) comes out of a study of shared clonotypes between healthy human individuals. The wider study: CD4 naive and memory got three plates each, CD8 naive two, CD8 memory one.

In this sample, this clone turned up once. Every subset's genomic DNA went evenly onto several immunoSEQ plates. Authors' methods: ImmunoSEQ output held junction-only sequences without quality scores, so filtering differed. The data were produced by immunoSEQ multiplex PCR, yet TCRdb's version contains in-frame clones alone and is incomplete. V and J calls and clone size are copied from that table; D and trimming were computed from the DNA. The sample lists around 510,000 clones; approximately 95% were seen once. Germline loops: CDR1 MDHEN, CDR2 SYDVKM. The CDR3 covers 14 residues. V lost 8 bases and J lost 8; bases outside the gene matches: 9. It was into CD45RA+ naive and CD45RA-negative memory subsets that the CD4+ cells were split.

The receptor's source is a woman aged 25-40 years in good health. This chain connects TRBV28 to TRBJ1-4; 9 nucleotides align to TRBD1. The sample taken for sequencing was naive CD4+ T cells sorted from blood. Subset indicated: CD45RA+ positively selected. The CDR3 DNA follows: TGTGCCAGCGGGCGGACAGGGGAGGAAGAAAAACTGTTTTTT. As protein: CASGRTGEEEKLFF.